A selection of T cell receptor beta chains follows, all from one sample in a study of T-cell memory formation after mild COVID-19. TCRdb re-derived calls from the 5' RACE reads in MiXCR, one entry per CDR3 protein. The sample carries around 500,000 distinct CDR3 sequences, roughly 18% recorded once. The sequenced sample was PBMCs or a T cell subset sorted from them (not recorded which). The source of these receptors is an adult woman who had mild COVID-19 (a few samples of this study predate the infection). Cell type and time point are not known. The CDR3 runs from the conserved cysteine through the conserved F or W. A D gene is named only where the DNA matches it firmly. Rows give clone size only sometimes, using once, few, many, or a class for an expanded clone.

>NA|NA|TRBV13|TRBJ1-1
TGTGCCAGCAGCTTCGGGGGAAAGGGCACTGAAGCTTTCTTT
CASSFGGKGTEAFF
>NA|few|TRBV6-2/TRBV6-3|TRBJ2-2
TGTGCCAGCATCGTCATCGGGTCCGGGGAGCTGTTTTTT
CASIVIGSGELFF
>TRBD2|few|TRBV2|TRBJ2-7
TGTGCCAGCAGTGAAACTAGCGGGGGGGCCGTCGACGAGCAGTACTTC
CASSETSGGAVDEQYF
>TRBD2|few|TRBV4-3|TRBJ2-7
TGCGCCAGCAGCCAAGTAGCGGGAAGGATCTACGAGCAGTACTTC
CASSQVAGRIYEQYF
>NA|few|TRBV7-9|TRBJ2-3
TGTGCCAGCAGCTTAGCGACCAGCGCAGATACGCAGTATTTT
CASSLATSADTQYF
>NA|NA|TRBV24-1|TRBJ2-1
TGTGCCACCAGTGATTTCGGGGGGCGCGGCGATGAGCAGTTCTTC
CATSDFGGRGDEQFF
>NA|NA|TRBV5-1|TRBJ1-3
TGCGCCACCCGGATTTCCCCGGACACTCACTCTGGAAACACCATATATTTT
CATRISPDTHSGNTIYF
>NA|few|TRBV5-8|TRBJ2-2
TGTGCCAGCAGCTCCCCAGGGGAAGGGACCGGGGAGCTGTTTTTT
CASSSPGEGTGELFF
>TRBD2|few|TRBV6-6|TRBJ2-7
TGTGCCAGCAGTCCCCAAGCGGGAGGCGCGGGGGAGCAGTACTTC
CASSPQAGGAGEQYF
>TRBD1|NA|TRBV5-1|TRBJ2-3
TGCGCCAGCAGCTTGGCCTCGACAGGGGCGAGTACAGATACGCAGTATTTT
CASSLASTGASTDTQYF
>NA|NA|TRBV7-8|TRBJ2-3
TGTGCCAGCTGCCGGGGTGGCACAGATACGCAGTATTTT
CASCRGGTDTQYF
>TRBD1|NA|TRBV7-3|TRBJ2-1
TGTGCCAGCAGCTTCCAGCCGGTCGGGGCAGGGGGACCATACAATGAGCAGTTCTTC
CASSFQPVGAGGPYNEQFF
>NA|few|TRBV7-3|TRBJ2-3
TGTGCCAGCAGAAAAACAGGGCTCAGGGATACGCAGTATTTT
CASRKTGLRDTQYF
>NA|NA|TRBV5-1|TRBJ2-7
TGCGCCAGCAGCTTGGAGAACGACTACGAGCAGTACTTC
CASSLENDYEQYF
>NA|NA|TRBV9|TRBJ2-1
TGTGCCAGCAGCGTATCACCCTCTGGGCTCAGGGGACCAGGCTACAATGAGCAGTTCTTC
CASSVSPSGLRGPGYNEQFF
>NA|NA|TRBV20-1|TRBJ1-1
TGCAGTGCTAGTCCAGTGGTTGGCTCTGAAGCTTTCTTT
CSASPVVGSEAFF
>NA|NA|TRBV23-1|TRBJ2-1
TGCGCCAGCAGTCAACTTTGCGAGAGGTTATCCTACAATGAGCAGTTCTTC
CASSQLCERLSYNEQFF
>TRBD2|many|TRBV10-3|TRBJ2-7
TGTGCCATCAGTGGGATCGGGACTACCAACTCCTACGAGCAGTACTTC
CAISGIGTTNSYEQYF
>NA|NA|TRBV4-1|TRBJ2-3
TGCGCCAGCAGCCAAGGGCCCTCACCCCCAGATACGCAGTATTTT
CASSQGPSPPDTQYF
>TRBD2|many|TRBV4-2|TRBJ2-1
TGTGCCAGCAGCCCGACTAGCGGGATGGCTGAGCAGTTCTTC
CASSPTSGMAEQFF
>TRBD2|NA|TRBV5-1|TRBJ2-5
TGCGCCAGCAGCTCTGGGACTAGCGGGATCGGGCAAGAGACCCAGTACTTC
CASSSGTSGIGQETQYF
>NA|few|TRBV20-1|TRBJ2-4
TGCAGCTCCCCAGACTCTGTGGCCAAAAACATTCAGTACTTC
CSSPDSVAKNIQYF
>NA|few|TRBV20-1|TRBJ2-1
TGCAGTGCTGGCGGGCTGGAGTACAATGAGCAGTTCTTC
CSAGGLEYNEQFF
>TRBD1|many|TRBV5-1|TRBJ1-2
TGCGCCAGCAGCGTGACACAGGGGAACTATGGCTACACCTTC
CASSVTQGNYGYTF
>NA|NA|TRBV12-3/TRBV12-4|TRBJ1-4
TGTGCCAGCAGTTCCCCTGCCGGGTCATTTAATGAAAAACTGTTTTTT
CASSSPAGSFNEKLFF
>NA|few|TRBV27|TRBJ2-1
TGTGCCAGCAGTTTATACTGGCTCGGGGGCAATGAGCAGTTCTTC
CASSLYWLGGNEQFF
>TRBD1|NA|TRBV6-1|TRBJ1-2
TGTGCCAGCAGGCCCCAGACAGGGGGCGTTTATGGCTACACCTTC
CASRPQTGGVYGYTF
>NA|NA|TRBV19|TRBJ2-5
TGTGCCAGTAGTATGGGCGGAACAGATAAAGAGACCCAGTACTTC
CASSMGGTDKETQYF
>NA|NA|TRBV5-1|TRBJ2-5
TGCGCCAGCAGCTTGGCCGGACTAACAAATGCTTACCAAGAGACCCAGTACTTC
CASSLAGLTNAYQETQYF
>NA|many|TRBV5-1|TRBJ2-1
TGCGCCAGCAGCTTGGACAGGGCATTCAATGAGCAGTTCTTC
CASSLDRAFNEQFF
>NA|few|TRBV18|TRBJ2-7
TGTGCCAGCTCACCCCGGCGTAACTACGAGCAGTACTTC
CASSPRRNYEQYF
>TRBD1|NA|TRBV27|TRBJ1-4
TGTGCCAGCCGGGACAGTCCAAATGAAAAACTGTTTTTT
CASRDSPNEKLFF
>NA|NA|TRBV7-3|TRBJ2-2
TGTGCCAGCAGCTTACACTCTTTGAACACCGGGGAGCTGTTTTTT
CASSLHSLNTGELFF
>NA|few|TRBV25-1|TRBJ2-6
TGTGCCAGCAGTGAAAGGTGGGCTGGGGCCAACGTCCTGACTTTC
CASSERWAGANVLTF
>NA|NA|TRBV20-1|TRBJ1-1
TGCAGTGCTAGAGATCCTAGGCAGGGGAACACTGAAGCTTTCTTT
CSARDPRQGNTEAFF
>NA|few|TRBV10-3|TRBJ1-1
TGTGCCATCGGGATGGCAGGAACCACTGAAGCTTTCTTT
CAIGMAGTTEAFF
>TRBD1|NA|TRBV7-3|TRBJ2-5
TGTGCCAGCAGCATGGACAGGGAAGAGACCCAGTACTTC
CASSMDREETQYF
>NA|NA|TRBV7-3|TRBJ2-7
TGTGCCAGCAGCTTAAATAGAGGGGACGAGCAGTACTTC
CASSLNRGDEQYF
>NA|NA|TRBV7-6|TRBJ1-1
TGTGCCAGCAAAGGTGGGGGTTTGAACACTGAAGCTTTCTTT
CASKGGGLNTEAFF
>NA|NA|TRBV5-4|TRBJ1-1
TGTGCCAGCAGCCCCGGGGGGTGGGACACTGAAGCTTTCTTT
CASSPGGWDTEAFF
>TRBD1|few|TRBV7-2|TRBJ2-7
TGTGCCAGCGGGGAAGACAGGGTAGTCCACGAGCAGTACTTC
CASGEDRVVHEQYF
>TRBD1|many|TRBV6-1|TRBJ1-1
TGTGCCAGCAACAGGGGGAACACTGAAGCTTTCTTT
CASNRGNTEAFF
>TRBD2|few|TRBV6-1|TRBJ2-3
TGTGCCAGCAGTGAACACGTGGCGGGGGGGAATGCAGATACGCAGTATTTT
CASSEHVAGGNADTQYF
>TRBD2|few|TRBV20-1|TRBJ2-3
TGCAGTGCTAGAGGCCGCGGGAGGGCCGGGATCGATACGCAGTATTTT
CSARGRGRAGIDTQYF
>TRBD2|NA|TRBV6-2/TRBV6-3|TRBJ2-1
TGTGCCAGCAGTTCCGAGACTAGCGGGCGCGCGTACAATGAGCAGTTCTTC
CASSSETSGRAYNEQFF
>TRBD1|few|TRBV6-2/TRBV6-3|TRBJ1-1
TGTGCCAGCAGTCTGACAGGGACCACTGAAGCTTTCTTT
CASSLTGTTEAFF
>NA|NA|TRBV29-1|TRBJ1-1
TGCAGCGTTGAGGGCCCTGATCCTGAAGCTTTCTTT
CSVEGPDPEAFF
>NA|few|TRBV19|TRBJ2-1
TGTGCCAGTAGTATAGCAAGGGCCAATGAGCAGTTCTTC
CASSIARANEQFF
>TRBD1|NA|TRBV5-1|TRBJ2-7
TGCGCCAGCAGCTTGGATGCGACAGGGTCCTACGAGCAGTACTTC
CASSLDATGSYEQYF
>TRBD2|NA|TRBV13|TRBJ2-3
TGTGCCAGCACCGAGCGGGAGGGCACAGATACGCAGTATTTT
CASTEREGTDTQYF
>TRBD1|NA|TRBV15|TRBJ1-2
TGTGCCACCAGCGTAAAACAGGGGGCATCTAACTATGGCTACACCTTC
CATSVKQGASNYGYTF
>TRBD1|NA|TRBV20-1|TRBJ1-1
TGCAGTGCTAAAAACCGGGACAGGGAAACTGAAGCTTTCTTT
CSAKNRDRETEAFF
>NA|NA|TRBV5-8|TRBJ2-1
TGTGCCAGCAGCTTGGCCTTAGTATATGACGGTCACAATGAGCAGTTCTTC
CASSLALVYDGHNEQFF